This T cell receptor beta chain was obtained from a study of CD8 T cells in ankylosing spondylitis. Study-wide results and caveats: Reactive arthritis synovial fluid and blood previously showed some of these motif variants. Ankylosing spondylitis blood appeared to carry a characteristic TCR beta motif of roughly 8 highly homologous variants. With a CD8+ phenotype, disease-linked clones were relatively rare in peripheral blood.

TCRdb analysed the 5' RACE reads with MiXCR anew, one entry per CDR3 protein. The repertoire holds approximately 400,000 distinct CDR3 sequences, with 17% as singletons. Points on this clonotype: No antigen is known for it.

Material: blood, either unsorted or a sorted T cell fraction (not recorded which). This clonotype originated in a male donor with ankylosing spondylitis.

CDR3: CASSETLVGGTQYF. The CDR3, as DNA: TGCGCCAGCAGTGAAACTCTCGTCGGAGGGACCCAGTACTTC. This chain uses TRBV10-2 with TRBJ2-5; D is possibly TRBD2 (5 bases). Trimming removed 3 bases from V and 7 bases from J, with 15 bases in between. The CDR3 is made up of 14 amino acids. The V gene's germline CDR1 is WSHSY and CDR2 SAAADI.